This T cell receptor beta chain was sequenced during a study of CXCR3-negative and CXCR3-positive naive CD8 T cells. General study results and limits: Greater hydrophobicity was found in TRB CDR3s of CXCR3-positive naive cells than of CXCR3-negative naive cells. Comparison of naive CXCR3-negative and CXCR3-positive cells revealed similar TRBV-TRBJ usage, while memory cells differed.

Every individual CD8+ T cell subset underwent sorting in triplicate at 250,000 to 300,000 cells apiece. The libraries of TRB cDNA were prepared using 5' RACE with UMI labels. Reanalyzing the 5' RACE reads, TCRdb keeps one entry per CDR3 protein, without DNA. The sample totals some 150,000 distinct CDR3 sequences; its top ten clones hold approximately 0.4%. With regard to this clonotype: Its antigen is not known.

The CDR3 runs 15 residues. Germline values: CDR1 SGDLS, CDR2 YYNGEE. This chain uses TRBV9 with TRBJ1-1. Sequenced input: naive CXCR3+ CD8+ T cells from blood. The subset is: CD45RO-CCR7+CD27+CD95- naive CD8+ T cells expressing CXCR3 (TNR3+). The clonotype comes from a human donor in good health. Some clones in this sample may be carry-over from other donors' samples. The CDR3 loop reads CASSVITAMNTEAFF.